This TCR beta chain was identified during a study of blood T cell repertoires in COVID-19. Study summary: Donors in the United States, Italy and Spain gave samples during acute or convalescent COVID-19. T cells, B-cell-depleted T cells, or PBMCs supplied cDNA or gDNA.

The germline CDR1 and CDR2 sequences are LGHDT and YNNKEL (reference sequence). Trimming removed 5 bases from V and 3 bases from J; junction bases left unmatched: 4. CDR3 size: 15 residues. In the authors' methods: It was from reference gene primer amplification that nucleated cell counts were estimated. TCRdb's copy holds only in-frame clones and misses some; the assay was immunoSEQ multiplex PCR. V and J calls and clone size come straight from that table; D and trimming were deduced from the DNA. The profile covers 300,000 to 400,000 clones, with 88% appearing a single time and around 4% taken by the ten largest.

The sequencing input was peripheral blood. This clonotype was obtained from a woman in her fifties or sixties with active or convalescent COVID-19. The V gene is TRBV3-1 (or the pseudogene TRBV3-2), the J gene TRBJ2-2; 9 nucleotides align to TRBD2. The CDR3 nucleotides read TGTGCCAGCAGCGTGCGGGGGGGCCACACCGGGGAGCTGTTTTTT. Translating gives CASSVRGGHTGELFF.